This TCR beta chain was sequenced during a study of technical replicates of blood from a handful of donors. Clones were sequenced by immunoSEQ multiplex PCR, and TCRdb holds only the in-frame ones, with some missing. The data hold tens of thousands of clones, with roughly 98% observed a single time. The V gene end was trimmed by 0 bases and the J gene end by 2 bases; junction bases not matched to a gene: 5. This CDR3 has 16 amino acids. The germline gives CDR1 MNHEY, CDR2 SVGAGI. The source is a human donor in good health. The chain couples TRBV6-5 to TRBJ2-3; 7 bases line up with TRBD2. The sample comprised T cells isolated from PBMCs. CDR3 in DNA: TGTGCCAGCAGTTACTCGGCGGGAGCTAACACAGATACGCAGTATTTT. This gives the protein CASSYSAGANTDTQYF.